This entry is about one T cell receptor (beta chain). Antigen unknown. Within the sample, other DNA sequences also encode this same CDR3. Study processing details: From ImmunoSEQ came sequences covering only the junction and carrying no quality scores, so filtering differed. This table comes from immunoSEQ multiplex PCR, and its TCRdb copy is limited to in-frame clones, with some not included. The V and J calls and clone size come from that table; D and trimming were worked out from the DNA. The sample comprises roughly 2 million clones, roughly 94% of which are singletons, and more than 0.95% rests with the top ten. V was trimmed by 1 base and J by 7 bases, leaving 8 bases between them. This CDR3 contains 12 residues. Germline V lookup: CDR1 SEHNR, CDR2 FQNEAQ (reference sequence). The record originates from a study of shared clonotypes between healthy human individuals. Study-wide results and limits: Apart from blood, nothing was sampled; tissue repertoires likely differ.

Naive CD8 populations comprised CD45RO-negative cells positively selected for CCR7, excluding terminally differentiated effector memory CD45RA+ cells. Study donors comprised healthy, HIV-negative adults devoid of recent acute infection or vaccination. Sequenced input: naive CD8+ T cells sorted from blood. The chain combines TRBV7-9 with TRBJ2-7; no definite D call. The sequence was obtained from a man between 18 and 35 years old in good health. CDR3 DNA sequence: TGTGCCAGCAGCTTAGGGTCGGGTGAGCAGTACTTC. Amino acids: CASSLGSGEQYF. Full variable domain (outside the CDR3, taken from reference TRBV7-9 and TRBJ2-7): DTGVSQNPRHKITKRGQNVTFRCDPISEHNRLYWYRQTLGQGPEFLTYFQNEAQLEKSRLLSDRFSAERPKGSFSTLEIQRTEQGDSAMYLCASSLGSGEQYFGPGTRLTVT.